Listed here is a single TCR beta chain. The antigen is undetermined. This sample was included in a study of identical twins. Germline assignment: CDR1 SGHAT and CDR2 FQNNGV. With 6 bases removed from V and 1 base from J, the gap between germline ends came to 12 bases. The CDR3 sequence is 15 residues long. TCRdb fed the 5' RACE reads into MiXCR, producing one record per CDR3 protein. The sample holds roughly 250,000 distinct CDR3 sequences, more than 13% seen once. Healthy Caucasian donors formed the entire cohort. Study-level points and caveats: Beta out-of-frame sequences showed weaker excess twin sharing. In monozygotic twins, models underestimated the sharing of out-of-frame TCR alpha. Cord blood's abundant beta clonotypes had fewer insertions, unlike memory repertoires.

The sequencing sample was made of memory (CD45RO+) T cells sorted from blood. The chain uses TRBV11-2 and TRBJ2-2; TRBD1 is a possible D gene (5 bases). The sequence came from a woman aged 18-29 years in good health. The CDR3 DNA sequence: TGTGCCAGCAGTCACAGGTACCAGAACACCGGGGAGCTGTTTTTT. It translates to CASSHRYQNTGELFF.